This T cell receptor (beta chain) was captured by sequencing in a study of cytomegalovirus exposure and HLA in healthy donors. Primers for the PCR totalled 60 Vbeta and 13 Jbeta. Sequenced by immunoSEQ multiplex PCR; TCRdb stores in-frame clones only, minus some. The sample gives approximately 40,000 clones, 86% of which show up once; over 9.5% is in the top ten. The ends were cut back, 3 bases at V and 7 bases at J, with 10 bases in the middle. The CDR3 runs to 14 residues. Germline CDR1 and CDR2: SNHLY and FYNNEI. The sample comprised PBMCs. The chain has TRBV2 and TRBJ1-6; perhaps TRBD1 as D (6 bases). The receptor's source is a woman aged 40 to 50 in good health and CMV-seropositive. CDR3: CASSDFQGNSPLHF. The CDR3 coding sequence is TGTGCCAGCAGTGACTTTCAGGGGAATTCACCCCTCCACTTT.